This TCR beta chain originates from a study of cytomegalovirus exposure and HLA in healthy donors. In the study overall: Both the roughly 120 validation repertoires and the roughly 700 first-cohort repertoires used the same platform, as reported by a later analysis.

Separate from the approximately 720-subject first cohort, the roughly 110-subject validation cohort was the one that the donors belonged to. This clone was detected once. The target antigen is unknown. This CDR3 is 14 amino acids long. V was clipped by 4 bases and J by 6 bases; unmatched bases: 6. Germline CDR1 and CDR2: MDHEN and SYDVKM. Overall study findings and caveats: The TCR clusters that emerged in the first cohort tended, a later analysis found, to co-occur in the 120 or so validation repertoires. According to reports, the classifier identified cytomegalovirus status with high specificity and sensitivity.

Profiling relied on immunoSEQ multiplex PCR, and the TCRdb table lists in-frame clones only, not all of them. The sample consists of about 120,000 clones, around nine tenths of them appearing once. This clonotype originated in a woman under 30 in good health and CMV-seropositive. The sequenced sample consisted of PBMCs. The rearrangement links TRBV28 to TRBJ1-5; 7 nucleotides line up with TRBD1. CDR3 nucleotides: TGTGCCAGCAGTTATACAGGGGTTGGTCAGCCCCAGCATTTT. Its translation: CASSYTGVGQPQHF. The variable domain in full, with the rest retrieved from reference TRBV28 and TRBJ1-5, is DVKVTQSSRYLVKRTGEKVFLECVQDMDHENMFWYRQDPGLGLRLIYFSYDVKMKEKGDIPEGYSVSREKKERFSLILESASTNQTSMYLCASSYTGVGQPQHFGDGTRLSIL.